The present entry profiles one T cell receptor (beta chain) with its context. The data were obtained in a study of blood T cell repertoires in COVID-19. Across over 20 US areas, participants ranged in age from about 18 to 90 years. Assignment of participants to cohorts was predicated upon participant-reported clinical history. Assay used: immunoSEQ multiplex PCR; TCRdb lists only in-frame clones, some missing. This sample has under 200,000 clones; more than 85% occur once, and the top ten carry under 30%. Trimming pared 3 bases from V and 6 bases from J, leaving 5 bases between. The germline CDR1 and CDR2 sequences are SGHAT and FQNNGV. CDR3 length: 12 amino acids.

The chain recombines TRBV11-2 with TRBJ2-2; D is undetermined. The source material was PBMCs or T cells enriched from blood (not recorded which). The TCR originated in a woman aged 40 to 50 in a cohort exposed to, infected with or recovered from COVID-19 (not recorded which). The CDR3 spells CASSFSAGELFF. The CDR3 coding sequence is TGTGCCAGCAGCTTTTCTGCCGGGGAGCTGTTTTTT.